The next 23 T cell receptor beta chains were all read from a single sample in a study of T-cell reconstitution after alpha-beta-depleted transplantation in children. TCRbeta library construction was performed incorporating unique molecular identifiers. Via MiXCR, TCRdb re-called the PCR reads, giving one row per CDR3 protein. Here the sample spans 15,000 to 20,000 distinct CDR3 sequences, approximately 13% being singletons. This material consisted of PBMCs, mostly from graft donor cells, taken 180 days after TCRalphabeta/CD19-depleted stem cell transplant. The source is a boy younger than two who had a stem cell transplant for Wiskott-Aldrich syndrome, so the T cells may come from the graft donor.

This clonotype has more than one count but fewer than ten. V and J are TRBV20-1 and TRBJ1-6, with a possible D match to TRBD1 (5 bases). The CDR3 runs 14 residues. Trimming removed 3 bases at V and 7 bases at J, with 13 bases between. CDR1 is DFQATT and CDR2 is SNEGSKA in the germline V gene (reference sequence). CDR3 sequence reads: CSASAGPINSPLHF. The DNA of the CDR3 is TGCAGTGCTAGTGCGGGACCGATAAATTCACCCCTCCACTTT.

This chain links TRBV6-5 with TRBJ2-1, with TRBD1 matching over 9 bases. This CDR3 has 13 residues. Germline trimming cut 10 bases from V and 6 bases from J; bases unmatched to any gene: 7. The germline V gene has CDR1 MNHEY and CDR2 SVGAGI. The CDR3 DNA reads as TGTGCCATGCCGGGACAGGGATCCAATGAGCAGTTCTTC. Its translation: CAMPGQGSNEQFF.

This clonotype ranks as medium-sized. V usage is TRBV5-1 and J usage is TRBJ2-4; D is perhaps TRBD1 (6 bases). V lost 5 bases to trimming and J lost 7 bases, with 16 bases between them. This CDR3 spans 14 amino acids. Per germline, CDR1 SGHRS and CDR2 YFSETQ. The CDR3 nucleotides read TGCGCCAGCAGAGTCATCCCAGGGGAGAACATTCAGTACTTC. Amino acids: CASRVIPGENIQYF.

This clonotype occurred many times. The rearrangement links TRBV5-1 to TRBJ1-5, with 7 bases lining up with TRBD1. This CDR3 has 14 amino acids. The V gene's germline CDR1 is SGHRS and CDR2 YFSETQ. V lost 1 base, J lost 2 bases, and 0 bases stayed unmatched. The CDR3 sequence is CASSLTGGNQPQHF. The CDR3 bases are TGCGCCAGCAGCTTGACAGGGGGCAATCAGCCCCAGCATTTT.

The table lists this clonotype with a few counts. The genes are TRBV28 and TRBJ2-5; tentatively, D is TRBD1 (6 bases). Germline V lookup: CDR1 MDHEN, CDR2 SYDVKM. Trimming stripped 2 bases from V and 7 bases from J, with 8 bases between. There are 12 residues in the CDR3. CDR3 sequence (DNA): TGTGCCAGCAGTTTAGGGGGCGGGACCCAGTACTTC. As protein: CASSLGGGTQYF. Full variable domain (rest looked up from reference TRBV28 and TRBJ2-5): DVKVTQSSRYLVKRTGEKVFLECVQDMDHENMFWYRQDPGLGLRLIYFSYDVKMKEKGDIPEGYSVSREKKERFSLILESASTNQTSMYLCASSLGGGTQYFGPGTRLLVL.

With respect to this clonotype: With a much larger clone just one base away, this may be a read error. The CDR3 loop reads CASSPGHSYEQYF. The CDR3 DNA reads as TGTGCCAGCAGCCCGGGACACTCCTACGAGCAGTACTTC. The V call is TRBV28, the J call TRBJ2-7, with D maybe TRBD1 (6 bases). CDR3 size: 13 residues. V dropped 6 bases and J dropped 0 bases, with 9 bases sitting between them. Germline loops: CDR1 MDHEN, CDR2 SYDVKM.

This rearrangement joins TRBV20-1 to TRBJ2-4; D gene unclear. From germline, CDR1 is DFQATT and CDR2 SNEGSKA (reference sequence). Trimming removed 5 bases from V and 4 bases from J, with 12 bases in between. The CDR3 is 13 amino acids. The CDR3 sequence is CSAWVGRKNIQYF. CDR3 sequence (DNA): TGCAGTGCTTGGGTTGGCAGAAAAAACATTCAGTACTTC.

This clonotype has ten or more counts. The gene calls are TRBV21-1 and TRBJ1-2. TRBV21-1 is reported as a pseudogene. This CDR3 is 12 amino acids long. DNA for the CDR3: TGTGCCAGCAGCAAAAAGAGGAGGACGCACACCTTC. This sequence encodes CASSKKRRTHTF.

The chain recombines TRBV5-8 with TRBJ1-2, with D possibly being TRBD1 (6 bases). V was trimmed by 0 bases and J by 5 bases, leaving 14 bases between them. The CDR3 length is 15 residues. CDR1 is SGHTS and CDR2 is YDEGEE in the germline V gene. CDR3 nucleotides: TGTGCCAGCAGCTTGGGCCGAGGGGGATTGTATGGCTACACCTTC. It translates to CASSLGRGGLYGYTF.

This clonotype was counted a few times. This sequence joins TRBV7-6 and TRBJ1-1; 11 positions agree with TRBD1. This CDR3 contains 12 residues. Germline CDR1 SGHVS, CDR2 FNYEAQ. V trimming: 7 bases; J trimming: 12 bases; junction bases outside the gene matches: 7. The CDR3 here is CASTRDRGETFF. As DNA, the CDR3 is TGTGCCAGCACCCGGGACAGGGGGGAAACTTTCTTT.

This clonotype was observed many times. The chain couples TRBV30 to TRBJ2-1; D call uncertain. Germline lookup yields CDR1 GTSNPN and CDR2 SVGIG (reference sequence). There are 13 residues in the CDR3. V was clipped by 1 base and J by 0 bases, with 4 bases between them. CDR3 loop: CAWSGVSYNEQFF. The CDR3 coding sequence is TGTGCCTGGAGTGGAGTCTCCTACAATGAGCAGTTCTTC.

A few counts support this clonotype. DNA for the CDR3: TGTGCCAGCAGCACTAGCGGGCGCACAGATACGCAGTATTTT. Translated, it gives CASSTSGRTDTQYF. The chain combines TRBV5-6 with TRBJ2-3; 9 bases map to TRBD2. V gave up 4 bases and J gave up 1 base; unmatched junction bases: 1. Germline CDR1 and CDR2: SGHDT and YYEEEE. This CDR3 region has 14 residues.

V gene TRBV27 combines with J gene TRBJ2-5; tentative D call: TRBD1 (6 bases). Trimming removed 2 bases at V and 2 bases at J, with 15 bases between. Germline V gene data show CDR1 as MNHEY and CDR2 as SMNVEV (reference sequence). The CDR3 is made up of 16 amino acids. CDR3 sequence (DNA): TGTGCCAGCAGTTTACGAGGTGGGGACAAACAAGAGACCCAGTACTTC. It is translated as CASSLRGGDKQETQYF.

The J gene is TRBJ1-1, the V gene TRBV12-3 or TRBV12-4; D possibly corresponds to TRBD1 (6 bases). This CDR3 comprises 14 residues. With 7 bases removed from V and 1 base from J, the gap between germline ends came to 13 bases. CDR3 DNA sequence: TGTGCCAGCACCCGGAACAGGGAGAACACTGAAGCTTTCTTT. Encoded protein: CASTRNRENTEAFF.

The chain is built from TRBV5-6 and TRBJ2-5; 9 bases line up with TRBD1. CDR3 length: 15 residues. Germline V lookup: CDR1 SGHDT, CDR2 YYEEEE. V shed 5 bases, J shed 5 bases, and the junction held 10 bases outside the gene matches. The CDR3 nucleotides read TGTGCCAGCAGTTCCCATTACAGGGGGCTTGAGACCCAGTACTTC. Amino acid sequence: CASSSHYRGLETQYF.

This clonotype was seen repeatedly, ten times or more. The V and J genes are TRBV7-2 and TRBJ1-1; perhaps TRBD1 as D (6 bases). There are 14 residues in the CDR3. The germline V gene encodes CDR1 SGHTA and CDR2 FQGNSA. V lost 5 bases and J lost 0, with 10 bases in between. In DNA form, the CDR3 reads TGTGCCAGCAGCGCACAGGGTATGAACACTGAAGCTTTCTTT. It codes for CASSAQGMNTEAFF.

This clonotype was recorded many times. The CDR3 sequence is CATSEPNASGNTIYF. CDR3 DNA: TGTGCCACCAGTGAACCCAATGCCTCTGGAAACACCATATATTTT. The J gene is TRBJ1-3, the V gene TRBV24-1; D not certain. The germline V and J ends were trimmed by 4 bases and 0 bases, with 9 bases remaining between them. Per germline, CDR1 KGHDR and CDR2 SFDVKD. The CDR3 has 15 amino acids.

In its sample, this clonotype is hyperexpanded (1% or more). The rearrangement links TRBV24-1 to TRBJ2-6; D tentatively reads TRBD1 or TRBD2 (5 bases each). Germline assignment: CDR1 KGHDR and CDR2 SFDVKD. CDR3 length: 17 residues. Trimming removed 4 bases from V and 1 base from J, with 13 bases in between. The CDR3 sequence: CATSEGPLLSGANVLTF. The CDR3 DNA is TGTGCCACCAGTGAGGGACCCTTATTATCTGGGGCCAACGTCCTGACTTTC.

The CDR3 DNA follows: TGCAGTGCGCAAGGGACTAGCGGGATAGAGACCCAGTACTTC. Protein product: CSAQGTSGIETQYF. The chain has TRBV20-1 and TRBJ2-5, with 13 bases matching TRBD2. The V and J ends lost 6 bases and 4 bases, in that order; junction bases with no gene match: 5. This CDR3 has 14 amino acids. The germline V gene encodes CDR1 DFQATT and CDR2 SNEGSKA (reference sequence).

The table lists this clonotype with a few counts. V gene TRBV7-9 combines with J gene TRBJ2-5; 11 bases match TRBD2. The germline V gene has CDR1 SEHNR and CDR2 FQNEAQ (reference sequence). Trimming cost V 6 bases and J 5 bases; bases outside gene matches: 5. This CDR3 is 14 amino acids long. The CDR3, as DNA: TGTGCCAGCAGGGGTCTAGCGGGAGGTGAGACCCAGTACTTC. Translation: CASRGLAGGETQYF.

Only a few counts were recorded for this clonotype. The chain employs TRBV12-3 or TRBV12-4 and TRBJ2-3, with 7 bases that match TRBD2. J was trimmed by 0 bases and V by 3 bases; bases with no gene match: 3. This CDR3 has 15 amino acids. In DNA, the CDR3 is TGTGCCAGCAGTTTTAGCGGGCCGAGCACAGATACGCAGTATTTT. This codes for CASSFSGPSTDTQYF.

This clonotype was seen a handful of times. The V gene is TRBV5-6, the J gene TRBJ1-4, with 8 bases identical to TRBD1. In germline, CDR1 is SGHDT, CDR2 YYEEEE. Germline trimming cut 4 bases from V and 8 bases from J; bases unmatched to any gene: 7. The CDR3 sequence is 14 residues long. The CDR3: CASSNWDRWEKLFF. The CDR3, as DNA: TGTGCCAGCAGCAACTGGGACAGGTGGGAAAAACTGTTTTTT.

In its sample, this clonotype was seen a few times. The chain carries TRBV30 and TRBJ1-2; no definite D call. Germline loops: CDR1 GTSNPN, CDR2 SVGIG (reference sequence). V was pared by 6 bases and J by 7 bases, with 18 bases between. CDR3 size: 13 residues. CDR3 in amino acids: CACRVRGIFGYTF. DNA for the CDR3: TGTGCCTGCCGCGTCCGAGGGATTTTTGGCTACACCTTC.